These 21 T cell receptor beta chains came from one sample sequenced in a study of shared clonotypes between healthy human individuals. The table came from immunoSEQ multiplex PCR; TCRdb's copy has only in-frame clones and leaves some out. Here the sample spans 600,000 to 750,000 clones, 72% being singletons. The sample was memory CD4+ T cells sorted from blood. This sample's subset: CD45RA-negative fraction. These receptors all stem from a woman in her twenties or thirties in good health.

The chain joins TRBV9 to TRBJ2-1, with D possibly being TRBD2 (5 bases). The V end lost 0 bases, the J end lost 5 bases, and 9 bases lay between the germline ends. The CDR3 runs to 14 residues. Germline V gene data show CDR1 as SGDLS and CDR2 as YYNGEE. The CDR3, as DNA: TGTGCCAGCAGCGTAGTTGGGAGCAACAATGAGCAGTTCTTC. The encoded protein is CASSVVGSNNEQFF.

The chain recombines TRBV18 with TRBJ2-3, with D maybe TRBD2 (5 bases). V lost 1 base to trimming and J lost 4 bases, with 15 bases between them. This CDR3 comprises 16 residues. Germline V CDR1 and CDR2: KGHSH, LQKENI. The CDR3 here is CASSPLGRSSADTQYF. CDR3 DNA sequence: TGTGCCAGCTCACCACTGGGGAGAAGCAGTGCAGATACGCAGTATTTT.

This CDR3 is CASSSSAQTLYEQYF. In nucleotides, the CDR3 is TGTGCCAGCAGTTCAAGCGCCCAGACCCTCTACGAGCAGTACTTC. The chain uses TRBV28 and TRBJ2-7; no definite D call. The germline gives CDR1 MDHEN, CDR2 SYDVKM. Trimming cost V 4 bases and J 3 bases, with 16 bases left between them. The CDR3 loop spans 15 amino acids.

This chain links TRBV10-3 with TRBJ2-7; D ambiguous. V lost 0 bases and J 1 base, leaving 16 bases between the germline ends. Germline CDR1 reads ENHRY; CDR2 reads SYGVKD. This CDR3 contains 17 residues. CDR3 amino acids: CAISESKGSGSSYEQYF. The CDR3, as DNA: TGTGCCATCAGTGAGTCGAAGGGCAGTGGTTCTTCCTACGAGCAGTACTTC.

This chain links TRBV14 with TRBJ1-6; 7 positions match TRBD1. The junction had 5 bases not matched to a gene; V was cut back by 2 bases and J by 7 bases. The CDR3 spans 15 residues. CDR1 SGHDN and CDR2 FVKESK come from the germline V gene. The CDR3 sequence: CASSQSGTANSPLHF. The CDR3 bases are TGTGCCAGCAGCCAATCCGGGACAGCGAATTCACCCCTCCACTTT.

This chain connects TRBV10-1 to TRBJ2-7; TRBD1 might be the D (5 bases). The V and J ends lost 2 bases and 2 bases respectively, with 10 bases between them. Looked up from germline, CDR1 is WNHNN and CDR2 is SYGVQD (reference sequence). There are 14 residues in the CDR3. CDR3 DNA: TGCGCCAGCAGTGAGGGCTGGGGCCCCTACGAGCAGTACTTC. Translation gives CASSEGWGPYEQYF.

The chain links TRBV5-5 to TRBJ2-7; possibly TRBD2 for D (6 bases). CDR3 size: 13 residues. Germline V lookup: CDR1 SGHKS, CDR2 YYEKEE (reference sequence). V lost 3 bases, J lost 3 bases, and 10 bases lay in between. CDR3 protein: CASSSRGSYEQYF. DNA for the CDR3: TGTGCCAGCAGCTCTCGGGGGAGCTACGAGCAGTACTTC.

The chain is built from TRBV27 and TRBJ2-7; D remains unclear. The CDR3 length is 12 residues. The germline CDR1 and CDR2 sequences are MNHEY and SMNVEV (reference sequence). The V and J ends lost 11 bases and 4 bases respectively, with 15 bases between them. In DNA form, the CDR3 reads TGTGCCGTCAGAGGTTTAGTATACGAGCAGTACTTC. This encodes CAVRGLVYEQYF.

This chain connects TRBV25-1 to TRBJ2-7; 10 nucleotides agree with TRBD1. V was pared by 5 bases and J by 5 bases, with 9 bases of the junction left unmatched. CDR1 and CDR2 from the germline V gene are MGHDK and SYGVNS. This CDR3 comprises 15 residues. The CDR3 here is CASSNRQGAGDEQYF. CDR3 bases: TGTGCCAGCAGTAACCGACAGGGGGCTGGCGACGAGCAGTACTTC.

This clone was detected many times. The V gene is TRBV11-1, the J gene TRBJ1-3; 7 nucleotides line up with TRBD1. J gave up 0 bases and V 5 bases, and 7 bases lay outside the gene matches. Germline CDR1 SGHAT, CDR2 FQDESV (reference sequence). This CDR3 is 16 amino acids long. The CDR3 region is CASSASWTGSGNTIYF. The CDR3 nucleotides read TGTGCCAGCAGCGCTAGCTGGACAGGCTCTGGAAACACCATATATTTT.

As concerns this clone: Other DNA sequences in this sample translate to the same CDR3. The gene calls are TRBV6-5 and TRBJ2-2; D not resolved. The CDR3 is made up of 14 amino acids. Between the trimmed V and J ends, which lost 6 bases and 0 bases, there was a span of 8 bases. In germline, CDR1 is MNHEY, CDR2 SVGAGI. The CDR3: CASRRTANTGELFF. In nucleotides, the CDR3 is TGTGCCAGCAGACGGACGGCGAACACCGGGGAGCTGTTTTTT.

The chain links TRBV5-1 to TRBJ2-5; no clear D. V shed 5 bases and J shed 5 bases, with 28 bases lying between them. This CDR3 has 18 residues. CDR1 SGHRS and CDR2 YFSETQ come from the germline V gene. DNA for the CDR3: TGCGCCAGCAGTCAAACCCCTAGGACGAACCGGTTTGGGGAGACCCAGTACTTC. This sequence encodes CASSQTPRTNRFGETQYF.

This rearrangement joins TRBV5-1 to TRBJ2-5, with TRBD1 as a possible D gene (6 bases). Germline loops: CDR1 SGHRS, CDR2 YFSETQ. The CDR3 contains 14 residues. The V end was cut by 4 bases, the J end by 3 bases, with 13 bases between. CDR3 amino acids: CASSPTGQKETQYF. The CDR3 DNA is TGCGCCAGCAGCCCGACAGGACAAAAAGAGACCCAGTACTTC.

The chain carries TRBV6-4 and TRBJ2-1, with 9 bases lining up with TRBD2. The CDR3 is made up of 18 amino acids. V gave up 6 bases and J gave up 6 bases; unmatched junction bases: 18. Germline CDR1 is MRHNA and CDR2 is SNTAGT. The CDR3 DNA reads TGTGCCAGCAGCCCCAGGAGGGCTAGCGGGGAAGGATTCAATGAGCAGTTCTTC. Amino acid sequence: CASSPRRASGEGFNEQFF.

This clone has only a few counts. The sample contains more than one DNA sequence encoding this CDR3. This chain links TRBV5-4 with TRBJ2-4; D might be TRBD1 (7 bases). Per germline, CDR1 SGHNT and CDR2 YYREEE (reference sequence). V lost 0 bases, J lost 1 base, and 11 bases lay in between. The CDR3 contains 16 residues. CDR3 bases: TGTGCCAGCAGCTTGGCCGGAGGGGGCGCCAAAAACATTCAGTACTTC. This translates into CASSLAGGGAKNIQYF.

The chain is built from TRBV9 and TRBJ1-3; TRBD1 is a possible D gene (5 bases). Germline V gene lookup returns CDR1 SGDLS and CDR2 YYNGEE. Trimming stripped 1 base from V and 2 bases from J, with 16 bases between. This CDR3 is 17 amino acids long. The CDR3 bases are TGTGCCAGCAGCGTATGGGCAAGCCAGGGAGCTGGAAACACCATATATTTT. This encodes CASSVWASQGAGNTIYF.

This clone occurred once. This chain uses TRBV19 with TRBJ2-1; the match to TRBD1 covers 7 bases. The trim removed 6 bases at V and 5 bases at J, leaving 7 bases unmatched. This CDR3 region has 14 residues. Germline V gene lookup returns CDR1 LNHDA and CDR2 SQIVND (reference sequence). The CDR3 spells CASRGQSQNNEQFF. CDR3 in DNA: TGTGCCAGTAGGGGACAGTCTCAGAACAATGAGCAGTTCTTC.

The chain recombines TRBV6-6 with TRBJ2-3, with D perhaps TRBD1 (6 bases). The CDR3 contains 15 residues. CDR1 is MNHNY and CDR2 is SVGAGI in the germline V gene (reference sequence). Deletions cut 4 bases from V and 7 bases from J, with 18 bases between. In DNA, the CDR3 is TGTGCCAGCAGTTCCCCGGAACAGGGAGACAATACGCAGTATTTT. Amino acid sequence: CASSSPEQGDNTQYF.

CDR3 nucleotide sequence: TGTGCCAGCAGTGTGACGATGGGGGCTATTGGGACCAAAAACATTCAGTACTTC. Translation: CASSVTMGAIGTKNIQYF. The V call is TRBV2, the J call TRBJ2-4, with D tentatively TRBD1 (6 bases). Trimming left V 4 bases short and J 2 bases short, with 21 bases between. The CDR3 totals 18 residues. Looked up from germline, CDR1 is SNHLY and CDR2 is FYNNEI.

The V call is TRBV12-5, the J call TRBJ2-5; TRBD1 aligns across 7 bases. The ends lost 5 bases at V and 3 bases at J; junction bases unmatched: 6. Germline V lookup: CDR1 LGHNT, CDR2 FRNRAP. CDR3 length: 14 amino acids. The CDR3 DNA reads as TGTGCTAGTGGTCCCGGGACAGAAGAAGAGACCCAGTACTTC. It yields the protein CASGPGTEEETQYF.

The chain links TRBV6-6 to TRBJ1-3; 8 bases are a match to TRBD1. Germline V gene data show CDR1 as MNHNY and CDR2 as SVGAGI (reference sequence). The trim removed 6 bases at V and 0 bases at J, leaving 4 bases unmatched. The CDR3 runs 15 residues. CDR3 residues: CASRTTGGSGNTIYF. CDR3 in DNA: TGTGCCAGCAGAACCACAGGGGGCTCTGGAAACACCATATATTTT.